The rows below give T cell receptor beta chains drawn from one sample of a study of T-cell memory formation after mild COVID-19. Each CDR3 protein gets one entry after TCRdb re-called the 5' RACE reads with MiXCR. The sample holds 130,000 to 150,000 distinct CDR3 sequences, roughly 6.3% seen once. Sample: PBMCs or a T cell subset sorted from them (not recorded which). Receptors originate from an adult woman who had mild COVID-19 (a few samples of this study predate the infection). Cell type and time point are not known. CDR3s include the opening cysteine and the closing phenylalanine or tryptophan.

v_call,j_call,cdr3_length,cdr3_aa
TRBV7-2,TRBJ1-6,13,CASSSTQGASLHF
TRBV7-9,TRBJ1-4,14,CASSMTATNEKLFF
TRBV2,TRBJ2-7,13,CARSAAGRDEQYF
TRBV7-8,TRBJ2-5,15,CASSPIASAGETQYF
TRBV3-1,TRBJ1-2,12,CASSQEVYGYTF
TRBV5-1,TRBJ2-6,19,CASSQKGQGDYSGANVLTF
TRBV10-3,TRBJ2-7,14,CAISANGGVYEQYF
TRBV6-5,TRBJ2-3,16,CASSYWDGLGTDTQYF
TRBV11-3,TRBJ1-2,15,CASRRSQGGNYGYTF
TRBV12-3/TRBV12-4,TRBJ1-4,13,CASSLGSHEKLFF
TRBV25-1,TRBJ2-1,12,CASRPDRGEQFF
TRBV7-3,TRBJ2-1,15,CASSLSGGAANEQFF
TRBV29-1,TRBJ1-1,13,CSVLQAMNTEAFF
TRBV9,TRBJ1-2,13,CASSVEDSYGYTF
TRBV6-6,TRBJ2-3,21,CASSYGMWSAGNLPSTDTQYF
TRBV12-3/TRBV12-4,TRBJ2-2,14,CASSFGGHTGELFF
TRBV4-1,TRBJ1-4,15,CASSHLGGLNEKLFF
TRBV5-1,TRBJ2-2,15,CASSTQRLGAGELFF
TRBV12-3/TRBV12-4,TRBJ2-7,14,CASSPPGQGVEQYF
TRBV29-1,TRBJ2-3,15,CSVASTGATTDTQYF
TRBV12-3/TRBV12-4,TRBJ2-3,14,CASHTLGPRNTQYF
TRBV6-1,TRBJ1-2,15,CASMISARDNYGYTF
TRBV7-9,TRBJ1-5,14,CASSYYGRDQPQHF
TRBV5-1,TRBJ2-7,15,CASSLWGIGGDEQYF
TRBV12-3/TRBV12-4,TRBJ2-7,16,CASSTGTSGRVHEQYF
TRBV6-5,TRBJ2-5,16,CASMGLAGVTYGAQYF
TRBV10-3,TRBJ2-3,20,CAISESPTSGGRSGTDTQYF
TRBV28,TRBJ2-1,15,CASSLGTGGLSEQFF
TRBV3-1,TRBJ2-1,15,CASSQDGTGLNEQFF
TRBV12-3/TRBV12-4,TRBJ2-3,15,CASSPRERFTDTQYF
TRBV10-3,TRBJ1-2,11,CAIRGIDGYTF
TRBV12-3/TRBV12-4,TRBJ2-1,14,CASSFRQGGDEQFF
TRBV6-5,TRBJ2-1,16,CASSTGLLSSYNEQFF
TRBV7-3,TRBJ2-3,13,CASSPTRGDTQYF
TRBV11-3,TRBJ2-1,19,CASSLVGVWGQADYNEQFF
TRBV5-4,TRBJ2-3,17,CASSLDPRDMGTDTQYF
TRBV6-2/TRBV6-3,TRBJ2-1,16,CASRGPWARITSEQFF
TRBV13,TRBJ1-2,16,CASSSGTGKGNYGYTF
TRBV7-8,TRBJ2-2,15,CASSLSSGGAGELFF
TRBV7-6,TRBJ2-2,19,CASSFDLGRREGRGGELFF
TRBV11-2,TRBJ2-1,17,CASSLGLLAGRRGEQFF
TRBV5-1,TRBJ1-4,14,CASSSGRRNEKLFF
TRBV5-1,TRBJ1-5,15,CASSLAGASHQPQHF
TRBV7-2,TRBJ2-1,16,CASSLVGGLADNEQFF
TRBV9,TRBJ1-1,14,CASSTSPQTVVAFF
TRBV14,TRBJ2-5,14,CASSLLRGVETQYF
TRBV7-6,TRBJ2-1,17,CASSLLGRASTYNEQFF
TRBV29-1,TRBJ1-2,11,CSGGQGDGYTF
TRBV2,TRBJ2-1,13,CASSQDVNNEQFF